Listed below are T cell receptor beta chains from one sample, sequenced in a study of blood T cells in healthy people across ages. Using its own MiXCR run on the 5' RACE reads, TCRdb lists one record per CDR3 protein. In the table there are fewer than 1,000,000 distinct CDR3 sequences, about 47% of which are singletons. The sample taken for sequencing was blood. The origin of the receptors is a man at least 80 years old in good health. Both conserved end residues are part of each CDR3. The order of the fields is J gene, clone size, V gene, D gene, CDR3 DNA, CDR3 protein. A D gene is named only where the DNA matches it firmly. Clone size is stated in some rows and not others, as once, few, many or a class when expanded.

TRBJ2-3	.	TRBV15	.	TGTGCCACCAGCAGAGTGGGAGGCTGGGGGTCAGATACGCAGTATTTT	CATSRVGGWGSDTQYF
TRBJ2-2	.	TRBV14	.	TGTGCCAGCAGCCCAGGTAGGGGGACCGGGGAGCTGTTTTTT	CASSPGRGTGELFF
TRBJ2-5	few	TRBV28	TRBD2	TGTGCCAGCACCCACGGACTAGCGGCGCAAGAGACCCAGTACTTC	CASTHGLAAQETQYF
TRBJ2-2	.	TRBV28	TRBD2	TGTGCCAGCAGCAAATCGGGACTAGCGGGAGTCGGGGAGCTGTTTTTT	CASSKSGLAGVGELFF
TRBJ2-7	.	TRBV7-2	.	TGTGCCAGCAGCCATGGGATTAGGGATTACTACGAGCAGTACTTC	CASSHGIRDYYEQYF
TRBJ2-1	.	TRBV6-2/TRBV6-3	TRBD2	TGTGCCAGCAGCCCTCATTTCGCGGGAGCGAATGAGCAGTTCTTC	CASSPHFAGANEQFF
TRBJ2-5	.	TRBV13	TRBD2	TGTGCCAGCAGTCTTAGCGGGATTACCGTCCAAGAGTCCCAGTACTTC	CASSLSGITVQESQYF
TRBJ2-5	.	TRBV10-3	.	TGTGCCATCAGTGGAGCAGGGGGGGCGGCACAAGAGACCCAGTACTTC	CAISGAGGAAQETQYF
TRBJ2-1	.	TRBV29-1	TRBD1	TGCAGCGTTGGGTCCGGACAGGAGTACAATGAGCAGTTCTTC	CSVGSGQEYNEQFF
TRBJ2-5	.	TRBV5-1	.	TGCGCCAGCAGCCTGGAGCCGGGGTCGGACGGAGAGACCCAGTACTTC	CASSLEPGSDGETQYF
TRBJ2-3	.	TRBV20-1	.	TGCAGTGCTAGACTAAATGGGGATACGCAGTATTTT	CSARLNGDTQYF
TRBJ2-7	few	TRBV15	.	TGTGCCACCAGCACTCCCAGGGTTTTAGGCGAGCAGTACTTC	CATSTPRVLGEQYF
TRBJ2-1	.	TRBV28	TRBD2	TGTGCCAGCAGACAACTAGCGGGGATCTACAATGAGCAGTTCTTC	CASRQLAGIYNEQFF
TRBJ1-1	.	TRBV11-1	.	TGTGCCAGCAGCCCCCGTGGGGAGAGAAGCACTGAAGCTTTCTTT	CASSPRGERSTEAFF
TRBJ2-5	many	TRBV6-5	.	TGTGCCAGCAGTTACGGGGGCAGCAAAGAGACCCAGTACTTC	CASSYGGSKETQYF
TRBJ2-3	.	TRBV29-1	.	TGCAGCGTTGGTTCCGGACCCACAGATACGCAGTATTTT	CSVGSGPTDTQYF